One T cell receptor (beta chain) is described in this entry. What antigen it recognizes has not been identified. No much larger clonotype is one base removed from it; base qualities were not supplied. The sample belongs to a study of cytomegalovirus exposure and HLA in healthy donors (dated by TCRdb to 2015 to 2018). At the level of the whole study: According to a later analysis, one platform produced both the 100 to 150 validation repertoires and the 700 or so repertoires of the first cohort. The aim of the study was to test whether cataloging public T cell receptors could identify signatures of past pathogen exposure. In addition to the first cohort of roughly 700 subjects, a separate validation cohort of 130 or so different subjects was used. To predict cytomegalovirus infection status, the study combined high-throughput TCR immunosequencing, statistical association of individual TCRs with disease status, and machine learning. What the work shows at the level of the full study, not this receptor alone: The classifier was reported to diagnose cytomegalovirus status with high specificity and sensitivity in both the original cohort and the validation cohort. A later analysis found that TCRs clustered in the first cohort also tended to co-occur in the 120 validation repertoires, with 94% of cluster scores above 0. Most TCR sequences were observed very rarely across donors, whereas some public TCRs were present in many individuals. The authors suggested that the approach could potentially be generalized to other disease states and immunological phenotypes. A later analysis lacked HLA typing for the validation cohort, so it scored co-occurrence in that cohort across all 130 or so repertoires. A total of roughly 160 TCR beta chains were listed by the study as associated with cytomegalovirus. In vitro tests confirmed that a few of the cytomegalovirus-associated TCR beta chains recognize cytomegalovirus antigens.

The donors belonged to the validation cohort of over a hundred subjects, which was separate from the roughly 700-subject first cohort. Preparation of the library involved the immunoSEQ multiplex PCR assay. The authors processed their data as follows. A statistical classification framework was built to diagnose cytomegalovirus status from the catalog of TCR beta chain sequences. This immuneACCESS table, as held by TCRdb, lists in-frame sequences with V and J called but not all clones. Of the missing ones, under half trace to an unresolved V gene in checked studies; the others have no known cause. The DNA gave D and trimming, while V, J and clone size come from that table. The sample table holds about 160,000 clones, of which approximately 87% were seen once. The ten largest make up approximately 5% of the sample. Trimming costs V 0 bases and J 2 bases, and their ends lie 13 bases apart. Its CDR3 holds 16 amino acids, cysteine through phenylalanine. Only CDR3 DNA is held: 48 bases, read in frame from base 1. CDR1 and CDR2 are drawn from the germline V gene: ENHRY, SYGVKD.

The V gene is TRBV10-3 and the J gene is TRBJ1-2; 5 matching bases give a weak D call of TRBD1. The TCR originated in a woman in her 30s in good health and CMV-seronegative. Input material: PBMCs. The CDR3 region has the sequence CAISESPGGGNYGYTF. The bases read TGTGCCATCAGTGAGTCACCCGGGGGGGGGAACTATGGCTACACCTTC.